What follows are 22 T cell receptor beta chains derived from one specimen sequenced in a study of T cells in Graves' hyperthyroidism and ophthalmopathy. TCR beta CDR3 regions were amplified from RNA. The TCR CDR3 was amplified in a first-round RT-PCR using the HTBI primer set. From the multiplex PCR reads, TCRdb called clonotypes with MiXCR, one entry per CDR3 protein. The sample records approximately 600,000 distinct CDR3 sequences, under 25% being singletons. Sequenced sample: blood. The receptors originated from a man aged 30 to 45 with Graves' ophthalmopathy.

This clonotype was picked up a small number of times. J is TRBJ1-3 and V is TRBV28, with D hard to call. This CDR3 has 15 amino acids. The germline V gene encodes CDR1 MDHEN and CDR2 SYDVKM. Trimming shortened V by 2 bases and J by 0 bases, and 8 bases separated the two germline ends. CDR3: CASSLREHSGNTIYF. CDR3 nucleotide sequence: TGTGCCAGCAGTTTACGCGAACACTCTGGAAACACCATATATTTT.

This clonotype was counted a few times. A much larger clone sits a single nucleotide away, making a read error possible. The chain joins TRBV6-9 to TRBJ2-3, with D possibly matching TRBD2 (6 bases). The germline V gene encodes CDR1 MNHGY and CDR2 SVAAGI. V dropped 6 bases and J dropped 2 bases, with 12 bases sitting between them. The CDR3 totals 14 residues. The CDR3 sequence: CASSLADYTDTQYF. In nucleotides, the CDR3 is TGTGCCAGCAGCTTAGCGGACTACACAGATACGCAGTATTTT.

This chain uses TRBV20-1 with TRBJ1-2, with 7 bases aligning to TRBD1. V lost 0 bases to trimming and J lost 4 bases; unmatched junction nucleotides: 8. Germline values: CDR1 DFQATT, CDR2 SNEGSKA (reference sequence). This CDR3 comprises 15 residues. This chain's CDR3 is CSARDPTGFAYGYTF. The CDR3 DNA sequence: TGCAGTGCTAGAGATCCGACAGGGTTTGCCTATGGCTACACCTTC.

This clonotype was observed at least ten times. The chain employs TRBV5-1 and TRBJ2-3, with 14 bases matching TRBD2. The CDR3 has 18 residues. Germline trimming cut 4 bases from V and 0 bases from J; bases unmatched to any gene: 7. CDR1 is SGHRS, CDR2 YFSETQ, per germline. The CDR3 spells CASSVGLAGAFSTDTQYF. Here the CDR3 DNA reads TGCGCCAGCAGCGTGGGACTAGCGGGAGCCTTTAGCACAGATACGCAGTATTTT.

Details on this clonotype: Germline is not matched at one junction end, which may reflect a read error. V is TRBV9 and J is TRBJ2-3, with TRBD2 as a possible D gene (6 bases). The CDR3 loop spans 15 amino acids. The germline V gene encodes CDR1 SGDLS and CDR2 YYNGEE. The CDR3 is CASSVEGLIWDKQYF. CDR3 nucleotides: TGTGCCAGCAGCGTAGAAGGACTAATCTGGGATAAGCAGTATTTT.

V usage is TRBV20-1 and J usage is TRBJ1-5, with D unresolved. Germline V gene data show CDR1 as DFQATT and CDR2 as SNEGSKA (reference sequence). The CDR3 length is 15 residues. V was clipped by 6 bases and J by 2 bases, with 17 bases between them. As DNA, the CDR3 is TGCAGTGCCCCAAGATCAGGCAGCGGCAATCAGCCCCAGCATTTT. It is translated as CSAPRSGSGNQPQHF.

This clonotype was observed a handful of times. The chain is built from TRBV3-1 and TRBJ2-5, with D possibly matching TRBD2 (7 bases). The CDR3 totals 14 residues. V was trimmed by 2 bases and J by 4 bases, leaving 11 bases between them. Germline loops: CDR1 LGHDT, CDR2 YNNKEL (reference sequence). CDR3 nucleotide sequence: TGTGCCAGCAGCCAAAGGGGGGGTCGAGAGACCCAGTACTTC. Amino acids: CASSQRGGRETQYF.

The chain is built from TRBV24-1 and TRBJ2-3, with unresolved D. From germline, CDR1 is KGHDR and CDR2 SFDVKD. The CDR3 is 12 amino acids. The V gene lost 1 base and the J gene lost 3 bases, with 1 base spanning the gap. CDR3 amino acids: CATSDFTDTQYF. In DNA, the CDR3 is TGTGCCACCAGTGATTTTACAGATACGCAGTATTTT.

The genes are TRBV28 and TRBJ2-1, with 7 bases matching TRBD2. Germline loops: CDR1 MDHEN, CDR2 SYDVKM. This CDR3 has 16 amino acids. Trimming removed 5 bases from V and 7 bases from J; junction bases left unmatched: 14. CDR3 protein: CASSPVVGGRRNEQFF. The CDR3 coding sequence is TGTGCCAGCAGTCCCGTAGTGGGCGGGAGACGGAATGAGCAGTTCTTC.

This clonotype was recorded a few times. The V call is TRBV3-1, the J call TRBJ2-7; 12 bases line up with TRBD1. The V gene end was trimmed by 1 base and the J gene end by 5 bases; junction bases not matched to a gene: 3. Looked up from germline, CDR1 is LGHDT and CDR2 is YNNKEL (reference sequence). This CDR3 is built from 15 residues. CDR3 loop: CASSQAGQGAHEQYF. DNA for the CDR3: TGTGCCAGCAGCCAAGCGGGACAGGGGGCCCACGAGCAGTACTTC.

The table lists this clonotype with many counts. This chain links TRBV5-5 with TRBJ2-1; tentative D call: TRBD2 (5 bases). V was trimmed by 4 bases and J by 4 bases, leaving 12 bases between them. The CDR3 loop spans 14 amino acids. Germline V gives CDR1 SGHKS, CDR2 YYEKEE (reference sequence). Here the CDR3 reads CASSPYQRYNEQFF. In DNA form, the CDR3 reads TGTGCCAGCAGCCCCTACCAGCGGTACAATGAGCAGTTCTTC.

This clonotype occurred many times. The V and J genes are TRBV3-1 and TRBJ2-3; 8 bases match TRBD2. Germline V gives CDR1 LGHDT, CDR2 YNNKEL (reference sequence). After removal of 0 bases from V and 5 bases from J, the junction contained 7 bases not matched to a gene. This CDR3 is built from 16 residues. CDR3 loop: CASSQDLLAGGDTQYF. CDR3 in DNA: TGTGCCAGCAGCCAAGATCTGTTGGCGGGGGGAGATACGCAGTATTTT.

This clonotype was recorded at least ten times. The rearrangement joins TRBV7-2 to TRBJ1-2, with 12 bases identical to TRBD1. The CDR3 totals 16 residues. The germline gives CDR1 SGHTA, CDR2 FQGNSA. Germline trimming cut 1 base from V and 6 bases from J; bases unmatched to any gene: 6. CDR3 bases: TGTGCCAGCAGCTTAGAGCCGGGACAGGGGGCGAATGGCTACACCTTC. Amino acid sequence: CASSLEPGQGANGYTF.

The gene calls are TRBV5-1 and TRBJ2-6; D not certain. CDR1 SGHRS and CDR2 YFSETQ come from the germline V gene. CDR3 length: 16 residues. Between the trimmed V and J ends, which lost 2 bases and 0 bases, there was a span of 9 bases. The CDR3 spells CASSLDGFSGANVLTF. CDR3 DNA: TGCGCCAGCAGCTTAGACGGATTCTCTGGGGCCAACGTCCTGACTTTC.

This clonotype was picked up one time. This may be a read error, as it is one base from a much larger clone. CDR3 coding DNA: TGTGCCAGCAGCCAAGATACAGGGCTCACCTCCCCCTATGGCTACACCTTC. As protein: CASSQDTGLTSPYGYTF. The chain employs TRBV3-1 and TRBJ1-2; tentative D call: TRBD1 (6 bases). The CDR3 spans 17 residues. Trimming removed 0 bases from V and 4 bases from J, with 18 bases in between. Germline V CDR1 and CDR2: LGHDT, YNNKEL (reference sequence). The full variable domain, in which reference TRBV3-1 and TRBJ1-2 provide the parts outside the CDR3, is DTAVSQTPKYLVTQMGNDKSIKCEQNLGHDTMYWYKQDSKKFLKIMFSYNNKELIINETVPNRFSPKSPDKAHLNLHINSLELGDSAVYFCASSQDTGLTSPYGYTFGSGTRLTVV.

This clonotype was seen once. The chain's CDR3 is CASSSRDRGLTGELFF. For the CDR3, the DNA is TGCGCCAGCAGCTCTCGTGACAGGGGGCTCACCGGGGAGCTGTTTTTT. This sequence joins TRBV4-1 and TRBJ2-2; 10 positions agree with TRBD1. The length of the CDR3 is 16 residues. V was pared by 5 bases and J by 4 bases, with 7 bases of the junction left unmatched. The germline V gene encodes CDR1 MGHRA and CDR2 YSYEKL.

This clonotype was seen at least ten times. The genes are TRBV11-2 and TRBJ1-1; D is possibly TRBD1 (6 bases). The V and J ends lost 5 bases and 4 bases respectively, with 20 bases between them. From germline, CDR1 is SGHAT and CDR2 FQNNGV. This CDR3 comprises 16 residues. The CDR3 region is CASSRTHGGQSTEAFF. In DNA, the CDR3 is TGTGCCAGCAGCCGGACCCACGGGGGGCAGAGCACTGAAGCTTTCTTT.

In regard to this clonotype: A much larger clonotype is one base distant, so this may be a read error. The chain couples TRBV27 to TRBJ1-6, with unresolved D. The CDR3 spans 14 residues. Germline-derived CDR1 and CDR2 are MNHEY and SMNVEV (reference sequence). The V gene lost 7 bases and the J gene lost 0 bases, with 7 bases spanning the gap. The CDR3 spells CASKDSSYNSPLHF. In nucleotides, the CDR3 is TGTGCCAGCAAGGATAGCTCCTATAATTCACCCCTCCACTTT.

The chain carries TRBV5-1 and TRBJ1-2; the D gene is possibly TRBD1 (6 bases). Germline values: CDR1 SGHRS, CDR2 YFSETQ. Trimming took off 0 bases at V and 4 bases at J, with 10 bases between the two ends. This CDR3 has 14 amino acids. The DNA for the CDR3 is TGCGCCAGCAGCTTGGTTACAGGGTTCTATGGCTACACCTTC. It is translated as CASSLVTGFYGYTF.

This clonotype was detected many times. This chain connects TRBV28 to TRBJ1-2; D remains unclear. The germline CDR1 and CDR2 sequences are MDHEN and SYDVKM. The V gene lost 2 bases and the J gene lost 2 bases, with 9 bases spanning the gap. The CDR3 length is 14 residues. CDR3 sequence reads: CASSLTEVNYGYTF. The CDR3 nucleotides read TGTGCCAGCAGTTTAACGGAGGTAAACTATGGCTACACCTTC.

This clonotype appeared a few times. The chain links TRBV3-1 to TRBJ2-1; possibly TRBD2 for D (5 bases). Germline V CDR1 and CDR2: LGHDT, YNNKEL (reference sequence). Trimming cost V 8 bases and J 0 bases, with 17 bases left between them. The CDR3 sequence is 16 residues long. The CDR3 nucleotides read TGTGCCAGCGCGGACTCGGGGAAAAGCTCCTACAATGAGCAGTTCTTC. Translated, it gives CASADSGKSSYNEQFF.

This clonotype appeared a few times. The chain carries TRBV27 and TRBJ1-5, with D maybe TRBD1 (6 bases). The V and J ends lost 0 bases and 6 bases respectively, with 12 bases between them. There are 15 residues in the CDR3. Germline-derived CDR1 and CDR2 are MNHEY and SMNVEV (reference sequence). The CDR3 protein is CASSLSGGLGQPQHF. The CDR3 nucleotides read TGTGCCAGCAGTTTATCAGGGGGATTGGGTCAGCCCCAGCATTTT.